This is a list of T cell receptor beta chains from one sample in a study of beta chain features in type 1 diabetes. The table came from immunoSEQ multiplex PCR; TCRdb's copy has only in-frame clones and leaves some out. Among 350,000 to 450,000 clones listed, about 12% were seen once. Sequenced: naive CD4+ T cells from blood. The receptors here all came from a woman under 30 with type 1 diabetes. CDR3s include the opening cysteine and the closing phenylalanine or tryptophan. The order of the fields is clone size, V gene, D gene, J gene, CDR3 DNA, CDR3 protein. A D gene is named only where the DNA matches it firmly. The size entry is marked missing in some rows and otherwise reads once, few, many or a size class.

>.|TRBV11-2|.|TRBJ2-7
TGTGCCAGCAGCCCCATCCGTAATACAGGTCCTTCCTACGAGCAGTACTTC
CASSPIRNTGPSYEQYF
>few|TRBV19|.|TRBJ1-2
TGTGCCAGTATCGATTATCAGGGGAGTGGCTACACCTTC
CASIDYQGSGYTF
>.|TRBV7-2|TRBD1|TRBJ2-5
TGTGCCAGCACATCAGGGACAGGACAAGAGACCCAGTACTTC
CASTSGTGQETQYF
>.|TRBV4-1|.|TRBJ1-4
TGCGCCAGCAGCCAGATGGGGAGGAACGAAAAACTGTTTTTT
CASSQMGRNEKLFF
>few|TRBV9|.|TRBJ2-3
TGTGCCAGCAGCTATACTTCCGGCGGGACAGATACGCAGTATTTT
CASSYTSGGTDTQYF
>few|TRBV7-8|TRBD1|TRBJ1-1
TGTGCCAGCAGCCCCCGGGACAGGTTGTTGAACACTGAAGCTTTCTTT
CASSPRDRLLNTEAFF
>few|TRBV10-3|.|TRBJ1-2
TGTGCCATCGGACAGTCCTATGGCTACACCTTC
CAIGQSYGYTF
>.|TRBV7-2|TRBD2|TRBJ2-1
TGTGCCAGCAGCTCCCGGGCTGGACCTAGCGGTGAGCAGTTCTTC
CASSSRAGPSGEQFF
>few|TRBV18|.|TRBJ2-1
TGTGCCAGCTCAGGGAGTCGGAGCTCCTACAATGAGCAGTTCTTC
CASSGSRSSYNEQFF
>.|TRBV4-2|.|TRBJ1-4
TGTGCCAGCGGCCGAGGGGGAACGGAAGAAAAACTGTTTTTT
CASGRGGTEEKLFF
>.|TRBV2|TRBD2|TRBJ2-7
TGTGCCAGCAGTCCTCGGACTAGCGGGAGTGGCGAGCAGTACTTC
CASSPRTSGSGEQYF
>.|TRBV4-3|TRBD1|TRBJ1-2
TGCGCCAGCAACGCCGGGACAGGGACTCATGGCTACACCTTC
CASNAGTGTHGYTF
>.|TRBV29-1|.|TRBJ2-7
TGCAGCGTTACCCGGACAGCGTCCTACGAGCAGTACTTC
CSVTRTASYEQYF
>.|TRBV2|.|TRBJ1-4
TGTGCCAGCAGCGAGGTCGCCAGTCAAAGAGGAAAACTGTTTTTT
CASSEVASQRGKLFF
>.|TRBV2|.|TRBJ2-1
TGTGCCAGCAGGGACGGACAGATATACAATGAGCAGTTCTTC
CASRDGQIYNEQFF
>.|TRBV2|TRBD1|TRBJ1-5
TGTGCCAGCAGTGCGGACAGGGAAAGCAATCAGCCCCAGCATTTT
CASSADRESNQPQHF
>few|TRBV7-2|.|TRBJ1-5
TGTGCCAGCAGTGAGGGCCCTCTACCGGGTCAGCCCCAGCATTTT
CASSEGPLPGQPQHF
>few|TRBV27|.|TRBJ1-1
TGTGCCAGCAGTTTATTCCCAGGGAACACTGAAGCTTTCTTT
CASSLFPGNTEAFF
>.|TRBV27|TRBD1|TRBJ1-2
TGTGCCAGCACCGGGCAGGGGGTCTATGGCTACACCTTC
CASTGQGVYGYTF
>few|TRBV9|.|TRBJ1-5
TGTGCCAGCAGCGTAGGGGTGGGGGGTAGCAATCAGCCCCAGCATTTT
CASSVGVGGSNQPQHF
>few|TRBV13|.|TRBJ2-7
TGTGCCAGCAGCCCCTCCCACGAGCAGTACTTC
CASSPSHEQYF
>.|TRBV12-5|TRBD2|TRBJ2-7
TGTGCTAGTGGCTCTAGCGGCGAGCAGTACTTC
CASGSSGEQYF
>.|TRBV18|.|TRBJ2-6
TGTGCCAGCTCCGGACTCGGGGTTGGGGCCAACGTCCTGACTTTC
CASSGLGVGANVLTF
>.|TRBV7-9|.|TRBJ2-3
TGTGCCAGCAGTCGCCGGGATACGCAGTATTTT
CASSRRDTQYF
>few|TRBV28|TRBD1|TRBJ2-3
TGTGCCAGCAGACGCCGGGACAGGCCCACAGATACGCAGTATTTT
CASRRRDRPTDTQYF
>.|TRBV30|.|TRBJ1-1
TGTGCCTGCGCGGGGGGAGGCGCTGAAGCTTTCTTT
CACAGGGAEAFF
>few|TRBV11-2|TRBD2|TRBJ2-3
TGTGCCAGCAGCAGGACGCTAGCGGTCAGCACAGATACGCAGTATTTT
CASSRTLAVSTDTQYF